These 27 T cell receptor beta chains came from one sample sequenced in a study of memory CD4+ T cells and cytomegalovirus serostatus. Single viable CD3+CD4+CD8-CD45RO+ cells were sorted as the memory CD4+ T cells. The protocol was immunoSEQ multiplex PCR, while the TCRdb copy is restricted to in-frame clones and leaves out a portion. The sample lists about 41,000 clones, 70% to 80% occurring once. Sequenced input: memory CD4+ T cells from blood. Receptor source: an adult in good health and CMV-seronegative.

The genes are TRBV10-3 and TRBJ2-3, with a weak D call TRBD2 (5 bases). Trimming pared 7 bases from V and 0 bases from J, leaving 11 bases between. CDR3 length: 14 amino acids. Germline loops: CDR1 ENHRY, CDR2 SYGVKD. The chain's CDR3 is CAITTGSSTDTQYF. CDR3 DNA sequence: TGTGCCATCACGACGGGGAGTAGCACAGATACGCAGTATTTT.

The chain links TRBV6-6 to TRBJ1-1; no clear D. The germline V and J ends were trimmed by 0 bases and 7 bases, with 9 bases remaining between them. This CDR3 is 13 amino acids long. The germline V gene has CDR1 MNHNY and CDR2 SVGAGI (reference sequence). The CDR3 loop is CASSYSPQVEAFF. In DNA, the CDR3 is TGTGCCAGCAGTTACTCACCCCAGGTTGAAGCTTTCTTT.

This chain joins TRBV4-1 and TRBJ2-7; 7 bases line up with TRBD1. Losses at the gene ends were 0 bases for V and 6 bases for J; bases not matched to a gene: 2. Germline V gene lookup returns CDR1 MGHRA and CDR2 YSYEKL. CDR3 length: 13 amino acids. The CDR3: CASSQETGIEQYF. In DNA form, the CDR3 reads TGCGCCAGCAGCCAAGAGACAGGGATCGAGCAGTACTTC.

The CDR3 DNA is TGCAGCGTGTCCGGGCCAACACCCTACGAGCAGTACTTC. Translated, it gives CSVSGPTPYEQYF. The chain joins TRBV29-1 to TRBJ2-5; D remains ambiguous. The J call may be faulty, since TRBJ2-7 better matches the DNA end. Germline CDR1 is SQVTM and CDR2 is ANQGSEA. This CDR3 is built from 13 residues.

This clone was counted a single time. The chain uses TRBV7-9 and TRBJ2-1; TRBD2 matches 8 bases. Germline values: CDR1 SEHNR, CDR2 FQNEAQ (reference sequence). Trimming took 5 bases from V and 1 from J; bases not matched to a gene: 10. The CDR3 extends over 17 amino acids. The CDR3 loop is CASSALGQRGSYNEQFF. CDR3 nucleotides: TGTGCCAGCAGCGCCCTAGGCCAGCGGGGGTCCTACAATGAGCAGTTCTTC. Drawing the rest from reference TRBV7-9 and TRBJ2-1, the complete variable domain is DTGVSQNPRHKITKRGQNVTFRCDPISEHNRLYWYRQTLGQGPEFLTYFQNEAQLEKSRLLSDRFSAERPKGSFSTLEIQRTEQGDSAMYLCASSALGQRGSYNEQFFGPGTRLTVL.

This chain uses TRBV6-5 with TRBJ2-7; no firm D call. V was trimmed by 6 bases and J by 2 bases, leaving 17 bases between them. CDR3 length: 15 amino acids. CDR1 is MNHEY and CDR2 is SVGAGI in the germline V gene. The DNA of the CDR3 is TGTGCCAGCAGCTTAGACTGGAAAAACACCTACGAGCAGTACTTC. This encodes CASSLDWKNTYEQYF.

The V gene is TRBV30, the J gene TRBJ1-4; D is unresolved. The germline V gene encodes CDR1 GTSNPN and CDR2 SVGIG (reference sequence). Trimming removed 4 bases at V and 6 bases at J, with 12 bases between. CDR3 length equals 13 residues. CDR3: CAWTLQIHEKLFF. CDR3 coding DNA: TGTGCCTGGACCCTACAGATCCATGAAAAACTGTTTTTT.

V is TRBV18 and J is TRBJ1-2; the D gene is possibly TRBD1 (6 bases). The CDR3 spans 13 residues. Trimming cost V 2 bases and J 6 bases, with 10 bases left between them. Germline V lookup: CDR1 KGHSH, CDR2 LQKENI. CDR3 coding DNA: TGTGCCAGCTCACCAGGGGGCTGGGATGGCTACACCTTC. Its protein is CASSPGGWDGYTF.

The chain is built from TRBV7-9 and TRBJ1-3, with TRBD1 as a possible D gene (6 bases). The CDR3 has 13 amino acids. Trimming left V 5 bases short and J 5 bases short, with 10 bases between. CDR1 and CDR2 (germline): SEHNR, FQNEAQ (reference sequence). The CDR3: CASSPQGRNTIYF. In nucleotides, the CDR3 is TGTGCCAGCAGCCCACAGGGACGAAACACCATATATTTT.

The chain employs TRBV7-8 and TRBJ2-7; D is unresolved. Germline lookup yields CDR1 SGHVS and CDR2 FQNEAQ. Trimming cost V 1 base and J 4 bases, with 11 bases left between them. The CDR3 length is 14 residues. CDR3 residues: CASSLETTGYEQYF. Written as DNA, the CDR3 is TGTGCCAGCAGCTTAGAGACCACCGGTTACGAGCAGTACTTC. The variable domain in full, completed from reference TRBV7-8 and TRBJ2-7, reads GAGVSQSPRYKVAKRGQDVALRCDPISGHVSLFWYQQALGQGPEFLTYFQNEAQLDKSGLPSDRFFAERPEGSVSTLKIQRTQQEDSAVYLCASSLETTGYEQYFGPGTRLTVT.

V gene TRBV7-9 combines with J gene TRBJ2-3, with a tentative D call TRBD2 (5 bases). The germline V and J ends were trimmed by 0 bases and 6 bases, with 16 bases remaining between them. This CDR3 is built from 16 residues. CDR1 and CDR2 (germline): SEHNR, FQNEAQ (reference sequence). This CDR3 reads CASSLAPPGSWDTQYF. CDR3 DNA: TGTGCCAGCAGCTTAGCCCCCCCGGGGTCCTGGGATACGCAGTATTTT.

This sequence joins TRBV11-1 and TRBJ2-1; TRBD2 agrees at 9 bases. The CDR3 loop spans 12 amino acids. Losses at the gene ends were 5 bases for V and 15 bases for J; bases not matched to a gene: 8. Germline V lookup: CDR1 SGHAT, CDR2 FQDESV (reference sequence). CDR3 residues: CASSPPSGGLFF. In DNA form, the CDR3 reads TGTGCCAGCAGCCCGCCCAGCGGGGGGTTGTTCTTC.

This rearrangement joins TRBV18 to TRBJ2-7; D remains ambiguous. V lost 0 bases and J 5 bases, leaving 8 bases between the germline ends. The CDR3 consists of 13 residues. CDR1 is KGHSH and CDR2 is LQKENI in the germline V gene. CDR3: CASSPPGIDEQYF. DNA for the CDR3: TGTGCCAGCTCACCACCAGGTATCGACGAGCAGTACTTC.

This clone came up a few times. A read error may produce the germline difference seen at one junction end. V is TRBV7-7 and J is TRBJ2-2; 9 nucleotides line up with TRBD1. The CDR3 contains 13 residues. Germline V gives CDR1 SSHAT, CDR2 FNYEAQ (reference sequence). CDR3 nucleotides: TGTGCTAGCAGCTGGGACAGGGACGGGGAGCTGTTTTTT. This sequence encodes CASSWDRDGELFF.

The rearrangement uses TRBV15 and TRBJ2-1, with a tentative D call TRBD1 (6 bases). V dropped 0 bases and J dropped 6 bases, with 12 bases sitting between them. CDR1 and CDR2 from the germline V gene are LNHNV and YYDKDF (reference sequence). This CDR3 region has 15 residues. As DNA, the CDR3 is TGTGCCACCAGCAGAGAACCACAGGGAATCAATGAGCAGTTCTTC. Protein sequence: CATSREPQGINEQFF.

With regard to this clone: One end of the junction is discordant with germline, which a read error may explain. The chain joins TRBV7-7 to TRBJ2-6; perhaps TRBD1 as D (6 bases). The CDR3 extends over 16 amino acids. Germline-derived CDR1 and CDR2 are SSHAT and FNYEAQ (reference sequence). CDR3 amino acids: CASSLTGPSGANVLTF. The CDR3, as DNA: TGTGCTAGCAGCCTTACAGGGCCCTCTGGGGCCAACGTCCTGACTTTC.

The chain couples TRBV5-1 to TRBJ2-3; D tentatively reads TRBD1 or TRBD2 (6 bases each). This CDR3 spans 15 amino acids. Germline loops: CDR1 SGHRS, CDR2 YFSETQ. V shed 2 bases and J shed 3 bases, with 13 bases lying between them. The CDR3 nucleotides are TGCGCCAGCAGCTTAGGAGGGGGGCGTACAGATACGCAGTATTTT. Translation gives CASSLGGGRTDTQYF.

Concerning this clone itself: A junction boundary mismatches the germline segment, possibly from a read error. The CDR3 sequence is CASSLDLRAVF. CDR3 nucleotides: TGTGCCAGCAGCTTAGATCTAAGGGCAGTATTC. The chain combines TRBV11-2 with TRBJ1-2; D is undetermined. CDR1 SGHAT and CDR2 FQNNGV come from the germline V gene. The CDR3 runs 11 residues.

The gene calls are TRBV6-5 and TRBJ1-2; TRBD1 agrees at 7 bases. The length of the CDR3 is 14 residues. V was pared by 0 bases and J by 6 bases, with 4 bases of the junction left unmatched. Germline lookup yields CDR1 MNHEY and CDR2 SVGAGI. The chain's CDR3 is CASSYSTGFDGYTF. The CDR3 DNA sequence: TGTGCCAGCAGTTACTCGACAGGGTTCGATGGCTACACCTTC.

CDR3 residues: CASSGSRASTGELFF. The CDR3 bases are TGTGCCAGCAGTGGGAGCAGGGCGAGCACCGGGGAGCTGTTTTTT. The chain has TRBV2 and TRBJ2-2, with a tentative D call TRBD1 (5 bases). The CDR3 contains 15 residues. Germline V lookup: CDR1 SNHLY, CDR2 FYNNEI. Trimming removed 4 bases from V and 4 bases from J, with 13 bases in between.

This clone was seen only a few times. This rearrangement joins TRBV4-1 to TRBJ2-4, with 9 bases identical to TRBD1. There are 16 residues in the CDR3. Germline V CDR1 and CDR2: MGHRA, YSYEKL. With 0 bases clipped from V and 7 bases from J, the junction kept 7 bases outside the gene matches. The CDR3 nucleotides read TGCGCCAGCAGCCAAGACGCGACAGGGGGGGGGAACATTCAGTACTTC. Translating gives CASSQDATGGGNIQYF.

V and J are TRBV6-1 and TRBJ2-5; D is uncertain. The germline V and J ends were trimmed by 4 bases and 4 bases, with 13 bases remaining between them. Per the germline V gene, CDR1 is MNHNS and CDR2 is SASEGT. CDR3 size: 14 residues. The CDR3 loop reads CASSVQNLGETQYF. The CDR3 DNA reads as TGTGCCAGCAGTGTGCAGAATTTGGGAGAGACCCAGTACTTC.

This clone has a handful of counts. The rearrangement links TRBV19 to TRBJ1-1; D perhaps matches TRBD1 (5 bases). The CDR3 totals 12 residues. Trimming shortened V by 7 bases and J by 4 bases, and 10 bases separated the two germline ends. Germline CDR1 LNHDA, CDR2 SQIVND (reference sequence). The CDR3 protein is CASIFGTTEAFF. The DNA for the CDR3 is TGTGCCAGTATATTCGGGACCACTGAAGCTTTCTTT.

The CDR3 here is CASSLDPGSGANVLTF. In DNA, the CDR3 is TGCGCCAGCAGCTTGGACCCGGGCTCTGGGGCCAACGTCCTGACTTTC. The chain has TRBV5-1 and TRBJ2-6, with unresolved D. CDR1 is SGHRS, CDR2 YFSETQ, per germline. V was shortened by 0 bases and J by 0 bases, with 7 bases between the two germline ends. The CDR3 covers 16 residues. Complete variable domain (other parts from reference TRBV5-1 and TRBJ2-6): KAGVTQTPRYLIKTRGQQVTLSCSPISGHRSVSWYQQTPGQGLQFLFEYFSETQRNKGNFPGRFSGRQFSNSRSEMNVSTLELGDSALYLCASSLDPGSGANVLTFGAGSRLTVL.

The J gene is TRBJ2-5, the V gene TRBV11-2, with D possibly TRBD1 on 5 matching bases. The germline V gene encodes CDR1 SGHAT and CDR2 FQNNGV. The CDR3 loop spans 14 amino acids. Trimming cost V 2 bases and J 5 bases, with 12 bases left between them. In DNA form, the CDR3 reads TGTGCCAGCAGCTTATTCAGGGTGGGCGAGACCCAGTACTTC. Its protein is CASSLFRVGETQYF.

The chain couples TRBV6-4 to TRBJ1-1, with unresolved D. Germline V lookup: CDR1 MRHNA, CDR2 SNTAGT. Trimming shortened V by 3 bases and J by 3 bases, and 8 bases separated the two germline ends. The CDR3 spans 13 residues. CDR3 coding DNA: TGTGCCAGCAGTGAAGACGGATACACTGAAGCTTTCTTT. Translated, it gives CASSEDGYTEAFF.

Remarks on this clone: Other DNA sequences within the sample encode an identical CDR3. The chain couples TRBV6-1 to TRBJ1-3; D unclear. Germline CDR1 MNHNS, CDR2 SASEGT. The CDR3 loop spans 12 amino acids. The V end was cut by 1 base, the J end by 8 bases, with 6 bases between. CDR3 in amino acids: CASSEVGYTIYF. CDR3 sequence (DNA): TGTGCCAGCAGTGAAGTAGGATACACCATATATTTT.